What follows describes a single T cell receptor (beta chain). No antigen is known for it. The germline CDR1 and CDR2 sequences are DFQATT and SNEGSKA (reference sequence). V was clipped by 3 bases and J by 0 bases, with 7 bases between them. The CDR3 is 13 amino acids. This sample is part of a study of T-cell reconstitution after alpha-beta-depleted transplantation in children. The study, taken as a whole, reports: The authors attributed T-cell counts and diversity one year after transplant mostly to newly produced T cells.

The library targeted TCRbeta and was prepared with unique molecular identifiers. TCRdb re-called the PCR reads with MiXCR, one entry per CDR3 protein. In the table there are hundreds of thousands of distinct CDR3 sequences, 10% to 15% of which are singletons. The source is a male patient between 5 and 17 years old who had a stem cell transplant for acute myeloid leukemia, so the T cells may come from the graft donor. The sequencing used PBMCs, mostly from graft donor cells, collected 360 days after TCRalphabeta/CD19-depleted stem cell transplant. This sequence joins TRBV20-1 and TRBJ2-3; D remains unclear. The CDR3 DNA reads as TGCAGTGCTAGCCCCCCAAGCACAGATACGCAGTATTTT. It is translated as CSASPPSTDTQYF.